This T cell receptor (beta chain) was identified in a study of OX40 agonist ivuxolimab in advanced cancers. People who had autoimmune disease history or systemic immunosuppression were excluded. The assay was immunoSEQ multiplex PCR, and TCRdb's table has in-frame clones only and misses some. The sample has fewer than 70,000 clones, approximately 80% seen once; the top ten hold roughly 6.5%. The receptor was derived from an adult with an advanced solid tumor such as melanoma, head and neck, liver or kidney cancer. Material: CD4+ or CD8+ T cells sorted from blood, obtained in a trial of the OX40 agonist ivuxolimab.

The CDR3 DNA follows: TGTGCCAGCAGGATGGACAGAAGCTATGGCTACACCTTC. Its translation: CASRMDRSYGYTF. V gene TRBV6-4 combines with J gene TRBJ1-2; D is possibly TRBD1 (6 bases). V lost 6 bases and J 4 bases, leaving 12 bases between the germline ends. Germline CDR1 reads MRHNA; CDR2 reads SNTAGT. This CDR3 is built from 13 residues.